This entry is about one T cell receptor beta chain. What antigen it recognizes has not been identified. No much larger clonotype is one base removed from it; base qualities were not supplied. The entry originates in a study of shared clonotypes between healthy human individuals (dated by TCRdb to the early 2020s). Study-wide context: The cohort comprised two women and a few men aged 18 to 49 years. For each donor, CD4 naive and CD4 memory were each run on three plates, CD8 naive on two plates, and CD8 memory on one plate. To estimate repertoire size and how much clonotype sharing occurs between individuals, the study deeply sequenced the blood TCR repertoires of about five healthy adults. To increase sequencing depth and limit assay-specific biases, different laboratories used diverse techniques to prepare libraries and sequence TCR repertoires. Each donor's leukapheresis produced roughly between roughly 0.85 and 9.5 billion PBMCs.

Donors were healthy HIV-negative adults with no recently reported acute infections or vaccinations. Only Caucasian adults living in Nashville, Tennessee, USA were represented among the donors. Magnetic negative selection was used to enrich CD4+ T cells, after which naive cells were positively selected on CD45RA and the negative fraction became the memory subset. Blood was obtained by leukapheresis, after which PBMCs were separated by Ficoll-Histopaque density gradient centrifugation and cryopreserved in liquid nitrogen vapor phase. Analytical flow cytometry was used to check the purity and quantity of every magnetically sorted T cell population. Each sorted fraction had its genomic DNA isolated and then quantified by UV absorbance on a Nanodrop 2000c. The paper's findings and limits, for the study overall: Sharing across several donors was observed for about 5% of naive CD4, 3.5% of naive CD8, 2.3% of memory CD4, and roughly 0.4% of memory CD8 clonotypes. Sampling was limited to blood, and TCR repertoires in tissue likely differ from TCR repertoires in blood. Pairwise subsampling indicated that sequencing depth was expected to affect the degree of clonotype sharing among donors. Even with the large sequencing depth, rarefaction of the sorted-subset datasets indicated that sequencing was incomplete. Larger estimated clonotype richness was generally found for naive subsets than for memory subsets. The genetic and exposure-history diversity represented was limited by the small number of donors. Compared with non-shared clonotypes, the clonotypes found in all four sorted-subset donors had higher generation probabilities.

Using the deep immunoSEQ assay, multiplex PCR amplified TCR CDR3 regions from genomic DNA. Genomic DNA extracted from each cell subset was distributed evenly over all wells of several immunoSEQ 96-well plates, and each plate served as one replicate. Each replicate PCR for sorted subsets received 200 ng genomic DNA, equal to roughly 30,000 T cell genomes. Purified libraries were quantified with a Qubit 3.0 fluorometer, sized on a Bioanalyzer 2100, and re-quantified with the KAPA Library Quantification kit. Each immunoSEQ 96-well plate was sequenced on its own single-read 150-cycle Illumina NextSeq 550 flow cell. In the authors' own workflow: Because only junctional sequences without quality scores were contained in the immunoSEQ output, filtering matching that applied to full-length reads could not be performed. Sequences were annotated with PyIR, a Python wrapper for IgBLAST v1.9, and V/J genes and CDR3 were assigned using IMGT germline references. Reads with weak V/J assignments (E-value above 1e-6), missing CDR3, stop codons, out-of-frame junctions, or ambiguous translated residues were removed. A V3J clonotype was defined by an identical inferred V gene, J gene, and CDR3 amino acid sequence. To compute the percentage overlap between repertoires, the number of shared unique clonotypes was divided by the size of the smaller repertoire. Three approaches were used to assess repertoire richness: RTK rarefaction, the Chao1 estimator, and Recon v2.1 estimates of unobserved clonotypes. Generation probabilities were computed with OLGA for all TCRbeta clonotypes obtained by the gDNA method from several donors. The source is immuneACCESS, and TCRdb retained only in-frame sequences with V and J called. Part of the clones is not carried over; for the studies checked, unresolved V genes explain less than half of this, and the remainder is unexplained. Clonal size and the V and J genes are those of that table, whereas D and trimming came from the DNA. Here the sample has 1.4 million or so clones; approximately 98.5% occur a single time. The top ten clones comprise around 0.33% of the sample.

After removal of 0 bases from V and 2 bases from J, the junction retains 4 bases not matched to a gene. From the cysteine through the phenylalanine, the CDR3 covers 16 amino acids. The read is trimmed to its CDR3 DNA, 48 bases read in frame from base 1. The germline V gene specifies SGHRS as CDR1 and YFSETQ as CDR2. The sequencing input was naive CD4+ T cells sorted from blood. Per the publication, the cell subset or site label means: CD45RA+ positively selected. The chain joins TRBV5-1 to TRBJ2-2, with TRBD1 identical over 7 junction bases. The sequence came from a man younger than 40 in good health. The CDR3 corresponds to CASSLGGQANTGELFF. The DNA reads as follows: TGCGCCAGCAGCTTGGGTGGACAGGCTAACACCGGGGAGCTGTTTTTT.